This entry describes one T cell receptor beta chain. Antigen specificity is unknown. This specimen comes from a study of identical twins. Overall study findings and caveats: Excess low generation probability was seen in twin-shared out-of-frame alpha sequences. It was out-of-frame TCR alpha sharing in monozygotic twins that models underestimated.

The donors were all healthy and Caucasian. Between the trimmed V and J ends, which lost 3 bases and 6 bases, there was a span of 6 bases. The CDR3 extends over 12 amino acids. The germline gives CDR1 MGHDK, CDR2 SYGVNS. TCRdb used MiXCR to reprocess the 5' RACE reads, holding one entry per CDR3 protein. The table lists a few hundred thousand distinct CDR3 sequences, about 9% of them singletons, with under 9.5% in the top ten. The chain links TRBV25-1 to TRBJ2-1; no firm D call. Sequencing input: naive T cells sorted from blood. The clonotype was recovered from a woman aged 45-59 years in good health. CDR3 bases: TGTGCCAGCAGTGAGGCCCGCAATGAGCAGTTCTTC. It encodes CASSEARNEQFF. Full variable domain (remainder filled in from reference TRBV25-1 and TRBJ2-1): EADIYQTPRYLVIGTGKKITLECSQTMGHDKMYWYQQDPGMELHLIHYSYGVNSTEKGDLSSESTVSRIRTEHFPLTLESARPSHTSQYLCASSEARNEQFFGPGTRLTVL.